These 23 T cell receptor beta chains came from one sample sequenced in a study of cytomegalovirus exposure and HLA in healthy donors. The PCR had 60 Vbeta and 13 Jbeta primers. The repertoire was sequenced with immunoSEQ multiplex PCR; TCRdb's copy has only in-frame clones and lacks some. The sample shows roughly 100,000 clones, and less than 20% sits with its ten largest clones. The sample taken for sequencing was PBMCs. The source of these receptors is a man aged 45-65 years in good health and CMV-seropositive.

This chain links TRBV7-9 with TRBJ2-1; 12 positions match TRBD2. This CDR3 contains 17 residues. Germline V lookup: CDR1 SEHNR, CDR2 FQNEAQ (reference sequence). With 2 bases clipped from V and 9 bases from J, the junction kept 11 bases outside the gene matches. CDR3 in amino acids: CASSLSVLAGGPGEQFF. The CDR3 bases are TGTGCCAGCAGCTTAAGTGTGCTAGCGGGAGGGCCGGGTGAGCAGTTCTTC.

The V call is TRBV6-4, the J call TRBJ2-2; D is unresolved. The CDR3 contains 13 residues. Germline CDR1 reads MRHNA; CDR2 reads SNTAGT. The V end lost 5 bases, the J end lost 3 bases, and 7 bases lay between the germline ends. The CDR3 nucleotides read TGTGCCAGCAGTACTACCCACACCGGGGAGCTGTTTTTT. It yields the protein CASSTTHTGELFF.

V and J are TRBV6-5 and TRBJ1-4; D ambiguous. The V gene's germline CDR1 is MNHEY and CDR2 SVGAGI. V was clipped by 2 bases and J by 8 bases, with 18 bases between them. The CDR3 consists of 16 residues. CDR3 in amino acids: CASSYGSGSVGEKLFF. The CDR3 bases are TGTGCCAGCAGTTACGGTTCCGGTAGCGTCGGAGAAAAACTGTTTTTT.

The chain couples TRBV30 to TRBJ1-2; D may be TRBD1 (5 bases). The CDR3 is made up of 18 amino acids. Germline V gives CDR1 GTSNPN, CDR2 SVGIG (reference sequence). Deletions cut 0 bases from V and 7 bases from J, with 27 bases between. The CDR3, as DNA: TGTGCCTGGAGTGTAGGTCCGACCGACAGCGGGAGGTTCTTTGGCTACACCTTC. Its protein product is CAWSVGPTDSGRFFGYTF.

The chain couples TRBV7-6 to TRBJ2-1; 9 bases fit TRBD1. V lost 5 bases and J lost 5; bases outside the gene matches: 7. CDR1 and CDR2 (germline): SGHVS, FNYEAQ. The CDR3 is 15 residues long. CDR3: CASSAYRDRDNEQFF. CDR3 bases: TGTGCCAGCAGCGCTTATCGGGACAGGGACAATGAGCAGTTCTTC.

The J gene is TRBJ2-3, the V gene TRBV4-3; 8 positions match TRBD2. The CDR3 is 18 amino acids. The junction had 11 bases not matched to a gene; V was cut back by 1 base and J by 2 bases. Germline assignment: CDR1 LGHNA and CDR2 YSLEER. CDR3 DNA: TGCGCCAGCAGCCAAGCGAGGCCGGGACTAGATTTCACAGATACGCAGTATTTT. Its translation is CASSQARPGLDFTDTQYF.

The chain carries TRBV6-6 and TRBJ1-2; possible D gene TRBD1, 5 bases. The germline V gene has CDR1 MNHNY and CDR2 SVGAGI (reference sequence). This CDR3 is 14 amino acids long. V was clipped by 0 bases and J by 6 bases, with 11 bases between them. The CDR3 DNA follows: TGTGCCAGCAGTTACTCAGGGGCCAACGATGGCTACACCTTC. It codes for CASSYSGANDGYTF.

Concerning this clone itself: One junction end disagrees with the germline gene, perhaps due to a read error. The same CDR3 arises from other DNA sequences in this sample as well. The J gene is TRBJ1-5, the V gene TRBV18; D remains unclear. This CDR3 is built from 12 residues. Germline CDR1 KGHSH, CDR2 LQKENI. The CDR3 region has the DNA TGCGCCAGCCGGGGTAGCAATCAGCCCCAGCATTTT. Its translation: CASRGSNQPQHF. Combining the CDR3 with reference TRBV18 and TRBJ1-5 gives the whole variable domain NAGVMQNPRHLVRRRGQEARLRCSPMKGHSHVYWYRQLPEEGLKFMVYLQKENIIDESGMPKERFSAEFPKEGPSILRIQQVVRGDSAAYFCASRGSNQPQHFGDGTRLSIL.

The genes are TRBV2 and TRBJ2-1, with 9 positions matching TRBD1. V lost 7 bases and J lost 6; bases outside the gene matches: 7. The CDR3 has 14 amino acids. Per the germline V gene, CDR1 is SNHLY and CDR2 is FYNNEI. CDR3 bases: TGTGCCAGCAACACCGGGACAGGGTTCAATGAGCAGTTCTTC. Its translation: CASNTGTGFNEQFF.

This chain connects TRBV13 to TRBJ2-1; TRBD1 aligns across 7 bases. Losses at the gene ends were 5 bases for V and 0 bases for J; bases not matched to a gene: 7. CDR3 length equals 16 residues. Germline V gene lookup returns CDR1 PRHDT and CDR2 FYEKMQ (reference sequence). The CDR3 sequence is CASSPADRLSYNEQFF. The DNA of the CDR3 is TGTGCCAGCAGCCCCGCGGACAGGCTCTCCTACAATGAGCAGTTCTTC. Looking up the rest from reference TRBV13 and TRBJ2-1 gives the full variable domain: AAGVIQSPRHLIKEKRETATLKCYPIPRHDTVYWYQQGPGQDPQFLISFYEKMQSDKGSIPDRFSAQQFSDYHSELNMSSLELGDSALYFCASSPADRLSYNEQFFGPGTRLTVL.

This chain joins TRBV9 and TRBJ2-2; D not certain. CDR1 and CDR2 from the germline V gene are SGDLS and YYNGEE. V was cut by 0 bases and J by 4 bases, with 4 bases left in between. The CDR3 is made up of 13 amino acids. The CDR3 is CASSVEPTGELFF. In nucleotides, the CDR3 is TGTGCCAGCAGCGTAGAGCCCACCGGGGAGCTGTTTTTT. The variable domain in full, with the rest retrieved from reference TRBV9 and TRBJ2-2, is DSGVTQTPKHLITATGQRVTLRCSPRSGDLSVYWYQQSLDQGLQFLIQYYNGEERAKGNILERFSAQQFPDLHSELNLSSLELGDSALYFCASSVEPTGELFFGEGSRLTVL.

This chain uses TRBV7-2 with TRBJ2-3, with a tentative D call TRBD2 (6 bases). Germline CDR1 SGHTA, CDR2 FQGNSA. The CDR3 spans 14 residues. Trimming shortened V by 8 bases and J by 6 bases, and 18 bases separated the two germline ends. Here the CDR3 reads CASSWDSQGDTQYF. CDR3 DNA sequence: TGTGCCAGCTCCTGGGACTCCCAAGGGGATACGCAGTATTTT. The variable domain in full, with the rest retrieved from reference TRBV7-2 and TRBJ2-3, is GAGVSQSPSNKVTEKGKDVELRCDPISGHTALYWYRQSLGQGLEFLIYFQGNSAPDKSGLPSDRFSAERTGGSVSTLTIQRTQQEDSAVYLCASSWDSQGDTQYFGPGTRLTVL.

The chain employs TRBV5-1 and TRBJ1-1; D remains ambiguous. CDR1 is SGHRS, CDR2 YFSETQ, per germline. The CDR3 consists of 13 residues. Trimming removed 5 bases from V and 1 base from J, with 9 bases in between. This CDR3 reads CASRPTENTEAFF. In nucleotides, the CDR3 is TGCGCCAGCAGGCCCACAGAGAACACTGAAGCTTTCTTT.

The chain combines TRBV5-6 with TRBJ2-7, with 12 nucleotides matching TRBD1. The CDR3 length is 16 residues. Germline CDR1 and CDR2: SGHDT and YYEEEE. J lost 4 bases, V lost 3 bases, and 8 bases had no gene match. The CDR3 is CASSSWWGQGAYEQYF. The CDR3, as DNA: TGTGCCAGCAGCTCTTGGTGGGGACAGGGGGCTTACGAGCAGTACTTC.

Details on this clone: The same CDR3 is also encoded by other DNA sequences in this sample. This chain connects TRBV18 to TRBJ1-1; no definite D call. Per germline, CDR1 KGHSH and CDR2 LQKENI. V was clipped by 3 bases and J by 3 bases, with 5 bases between them. The CDR3 is 12 amino acids. CDR3 amino acids: CASSPRDTEAFF. The CDR3, as DNA: TGTGCCAGCTCACCGAGGGACACTGAAGCTTTCTTT.

The chain carries TRBV4-3 and TRBJ2-7; D gene unclear. Trimming left V 0 bases short and J 1 base short, with 7 bases between. The CDR3 covers 14 residues. Per the germline V gene, CDR1 is LGHNA and CDR2 is YSLEER. CDR3 residues: CASSQDTESYEQYF. The CDR3 nucleotides are TGCGCCAGCAGCCAAGACACGGAGTCCTACGAGCAGTACTTC.

This chain uses TRBV18 with TRBJ2-7, with D perhaps matching TRBD2 (5 bases). V was clipped by 3 bases and J by 3 bases, with 12 bases between them. This CDR3 is built from 14 residues. Germline-derived CDR1 and CDR2 are KGHSH and LQKENI. CDR3 sequence: CASSPQAENYEQYV. The CDR3 bases are TGTGCCAGCTCACCCCAAGCGGAAAACTACGAGCAGTACGTC.

The genes are TRBV5-1 and TRBJ1-2; a weak D match, TRBD1 (5 bases). V was shortened by 0 bases and J by 0 bases, with 9 bases between the two germline ends. The length of the CDR3 is 15 residues. Germline values: CDR1 SGHRS, CDR2 YFSETQ. The CDR3 DNA sequence: TGCGCCAGCAGCTTGGGGGGCTGGGCTAACTATGGCTACACCTTC. It yields the protein CASSLGGWANYGYTF.

This chain uses TRBV5-8 with TRBJ2-5; D perhaps matches TRBD1 (6 bases). The ends were cut back, 4 bases at V and 6 bases at J, with 19 bases in the middle. The CDR3 is 15 residues long. CDR1 and CDR2 from the germline V gene are SGHTS and YDEGEE. The DNA of the CDR3 is TGTGCCAGCAGCGCCACTGGGGGCAGAATAAAGACCCAGTACTTC. It specifies CASSATGGRIKTQYF.

The CDR3 region is CASSDRTDSNQPQHF. The CDR3 coding sequence is TGTGCCAGCAGTGATCGGACAGATAGCAATCAGCCCCAGCATTTT. This chain joins TRBV6-1 and TRBJ1-5, with TRBD1 as a possible D gene (6 bases). Trimming removed 3 bases from V and 0 bases from J, with 9 bases in between. The CDR3 has 15 residues. Germline V CDR1 and CDR2: MNHNS, SASEGT.

The rearrangement links TRBV7-8 to TRBJ2-7, with TRBD2 as a possible D gene (6 bases). CDR1 SGHVS and CDR2 FQNEAQ come from the germline V gene. There are 13 residues in the CDR3. The germline V and J ends were trimmed by 5 bases and 2 bases, with 10 bases remaining between them. In DNA form, the CDR3 reads TGTGCCAGCAGCCCAGCGGGTCCCTACGAGCAGTACTTC. Protein product: CASSPAGPYEQYF. Drawing the rest from reference TRBV7-8 and TRBJ2-7, the complete variable domain is GAGVSQSPRYKVAKRGQDVALRCDPISGHVSLFWYQQALGQGPEFLTYFQNEAQLDKSGLPSDRFFAERPEGSVSTLKIQRTQQEDSAVYLCASSPAGPYEQYFGPGTRLTVT.

V and J are TRBV19 and TRBJ1-2; D remains ambiguous. The germline CDR1 and CDR2 sequences are LNHDA and SQIVND (reference sequence). This CDR3 spans 11 amino acids. V was shortened by 3 bases and J by 8 bases, with 7 bases between the two germline ends. CDR3 sequence reads: CASSILRGYTF. The CDR3 DNA reads as TGTGCCAGTAGTATCCTGAGGGGCTACACCTTC.

The V and J genes are TRBV29-1 and TRBJ1-3; TRBD1 aligns across 7 bases. The ends lost 0 bases at V and 8 bases at J; junction bases unmatched: 16. CDR1 and CDR2 (germline): SQVTM, ANQGSEA. The CDR3 is 17 residues long. CDR3 sequence reads: CSVEDTGQSPSGDTIYF. Written as DNA, the CDR3 is TGCAGCGTTGAAGATACGGGACAGAGCCCCAGTGGGGACACCATATATTTT.